The T cell receptor beta chain described here comes from a study of T-cell memory formation after mild COVID-19. A single record per CDR3 protein comes from TCRdb applying MiXCR to the 5' RACE reads. The table lists some 120,000 distinct CDR3 sequences, about 17% of them singletons. V was cut by 5 bases and J by 4 bases, with 11 bases left in between. The CDR3 length is 13 residues. The germline CDR1 and CDR2 sequences are LNHNV and YYDKDF (reference sequence). The sequenced material came from PBMCs or a T cell subset sorted from them (not recorded which). V gene TRBV15 combines with J gene TRBJ1-2; no firm D call. This TCR was sampled from a man aged 18 to 29 who had mild COVID-19 (a few samples of this study predate the infection). Cell type and time point are not known. This CDR3 reads CATSWRISYGYTF. The CDR3 coding sequence is TGTGCCACCAGCTGGCGCATTTCCTATGGCTACACCTTC.